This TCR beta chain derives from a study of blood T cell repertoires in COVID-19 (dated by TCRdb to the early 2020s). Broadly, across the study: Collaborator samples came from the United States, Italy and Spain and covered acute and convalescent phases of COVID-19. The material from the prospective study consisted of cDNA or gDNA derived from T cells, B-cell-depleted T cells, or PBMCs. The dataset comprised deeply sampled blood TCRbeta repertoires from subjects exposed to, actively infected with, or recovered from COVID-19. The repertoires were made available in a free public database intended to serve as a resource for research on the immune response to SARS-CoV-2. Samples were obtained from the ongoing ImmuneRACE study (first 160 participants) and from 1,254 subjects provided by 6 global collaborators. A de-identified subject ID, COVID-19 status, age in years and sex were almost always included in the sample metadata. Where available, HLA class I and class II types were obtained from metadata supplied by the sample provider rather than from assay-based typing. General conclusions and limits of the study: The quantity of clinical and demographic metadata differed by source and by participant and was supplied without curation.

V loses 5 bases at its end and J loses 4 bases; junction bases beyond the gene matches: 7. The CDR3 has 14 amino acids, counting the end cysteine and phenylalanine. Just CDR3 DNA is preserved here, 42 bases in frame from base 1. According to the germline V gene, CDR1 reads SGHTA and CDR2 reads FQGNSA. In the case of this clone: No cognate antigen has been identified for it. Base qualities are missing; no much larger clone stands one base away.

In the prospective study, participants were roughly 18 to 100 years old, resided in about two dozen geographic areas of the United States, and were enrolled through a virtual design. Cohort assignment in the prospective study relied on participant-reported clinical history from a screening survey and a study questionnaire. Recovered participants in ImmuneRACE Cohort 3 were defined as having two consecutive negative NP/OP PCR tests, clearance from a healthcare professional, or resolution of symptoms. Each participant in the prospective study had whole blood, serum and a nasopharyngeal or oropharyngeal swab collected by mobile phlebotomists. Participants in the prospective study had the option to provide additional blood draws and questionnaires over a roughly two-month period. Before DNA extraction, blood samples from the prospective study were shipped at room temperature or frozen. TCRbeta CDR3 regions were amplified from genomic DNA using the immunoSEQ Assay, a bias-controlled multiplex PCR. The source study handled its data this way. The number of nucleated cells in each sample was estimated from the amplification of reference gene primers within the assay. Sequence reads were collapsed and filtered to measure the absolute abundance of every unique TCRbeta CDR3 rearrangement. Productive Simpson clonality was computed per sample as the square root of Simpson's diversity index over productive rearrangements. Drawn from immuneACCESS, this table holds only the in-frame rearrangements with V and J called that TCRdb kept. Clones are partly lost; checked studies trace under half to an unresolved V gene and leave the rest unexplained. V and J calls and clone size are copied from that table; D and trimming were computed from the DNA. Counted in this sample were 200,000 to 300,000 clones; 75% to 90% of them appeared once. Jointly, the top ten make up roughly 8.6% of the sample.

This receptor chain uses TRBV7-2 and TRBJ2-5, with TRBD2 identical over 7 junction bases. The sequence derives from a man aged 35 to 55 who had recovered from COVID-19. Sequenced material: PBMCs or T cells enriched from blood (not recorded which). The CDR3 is CASSPRLAGETQYF. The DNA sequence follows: TGTGCCAGCAGCCCGAGACTAGCCGGAGAGACCCAGTACTTC.